The T cell receptor beta chain under discussion was sequenced for a study of blood T cell repertoires in COVID-19. Across the whole study: There were acute and convalescent COVID-19 samples, and they came from the United States, Italy and Spain.

Original processing methods: The authors estimated nucleated cell counts from reference gene primer amplification. The data were produced by immunoSEQ multiplex PCR, yet TCRdb's version contains in-frame clones alone and is incomplete. That table supplies the V and J calls and clone size; D and trimming were determined from the DNA. The repertoire holds roughly 250,000 clones, with roughly 91% as singletons. Per germline, CDR1 LNHDA and CDR2 SQIVND (reference sequence). The ends were cut back, 5 bases at V and 6 bases at J, with 11 bases in the middle. CDR3 length equals 12 residues. Cohort assignment relied on participant-reported clinical history. Among Cohort 3 donors, those recovered had two negative PCRs, clearance, or symptom resolution.

This receptor was obtained from a man in his forties who had recovered from COVID-19. Sequenced: PBMCs or T cells enriched from blood (not recorded which). This sequence joins TRBV19 and TRBJ2-7; D might be TRBD2 (5 bases). The CDR3 DNA reads as TGTGCCAGTAGTTATTCGGGGATCGAGCAGTACTTC. Translation gives CASSYSGIEQYF.